The clone carrying this T cell receptor (beta chain) was observed a few times. As yet, its antigen is unknown. The individuals who served as donors were healthy Caucasians living in Russia, aged roughly 6 to 95. The sample, around 10 milliliters of peripheral blood, was drawn from each donor. Primed by a sample-barcoded 5' primer and a J-beta primer mix, a second PCR proceeded for 7 to 11 cycles. MiXCR, applied by TCRdb to the 5' RACE reads, yields one record per CDR3 protein. The sample yields more than 1,400,000 distinct CDR3 sequences, roughly 45% seen once. These data originate in a study of blood T cells in healthy people across ages. Germline V gene data show CDR1 as MNHNS and CDR2 as SASEGT. There are 18 residues in the CDR3. V gave up 5 bases and J gave up 3 bases; unmatched junction bases: 12. The study, taken as a whole, reports: Calculation of diversity from one million T cells yielded estimates considered to be underestimates. Lack of knowledge of donor CMV status possibly confounded expanded clonotype changes.

Sequencing was performed on blood. The chain combines TRBV6-1 with TRBJ2-3; the match to TRBD2 covers 12 bases. The TCR comes from a woman aged 18-29 years in good health. The CDR3 coding sequence is TGTGCCAGCAGTCGACTAGCGGGAGTGGATGTACGGACAGATACGCAGTATTTT. Encoded protein: CASSRLAGVDVRTDTQYF.